These 7 T cell receptor beta chains were sequenced from one sample in a study of blood T cell repertoires in COVID-19. Here immunoSEQ multiplex PCR was the method, and the copy in TCRdb shows in-frame clones only, minus some. The table shows roughly 330,000 clones, with around 87% occurring only once. The material sequenced was PBMCs or T cells enriched from blood (not recorded which). Receptors were obtained from a woman in her twenties or thirties who had recovered from COVID-19.

The chain employs TRBV7-6 and TRBJ2-1, with D possibly matching TRBD1 (6 bases). Trimming took 5 bases from V and 2 from J, leaving 13 bases between them. The germline V gene has CDR1 SGHVS and CDR2 FNYEAQ. This CDR3 has 15 amino acids. CDR3 sequence (DNA): TGTGCCAGCAGCCCTGGCTGGGACACCTACAATGAGCAGTTCTTC. Encoded protein: CASSPGWDTYNEQFF.

The chain joins TRBV29-1 to TRBJ1-2, with 9 bases that match TRBD1. Germline CDR1 is SQVTM and CDR2 is ANQGSEA. The V and J ends lost 7 bases and 4 bases, in that order; junction bases with no gene match: 7. The CDR3 spans 13 residues. The CDR3 DNA follows: TGCAGCGCCGGGACAGGGCACTCCTATGGCTACACCTTC. It is translated as CSAGTGHSYGYTF.

The rearrangement joins TRBV23-1 to TRBJ1-6, with unresolved D. TRBV23-1 is reported as an ORF; its role is uncertain. Deletions cut 0 bases from V and 6 bases from J, with 12 bases between. CDR3 length: 16 amino acids. DNA of the CDR3: TGCGCCAGCAGTCAATCGGATGGAGGGTGTAATTCACCCCTCCACTTT. Residues: CASSQSDGGCNSPLHF.

The chain recombines TRBV7-2 with TRBJ1-1; 8 nucleotides match TRBD1. With 5 bases clipped from V and 4 bases from J, the junction kept 9 bases outside the gene matches. The CDR3 has 15 amino acids. The germline V gene encodes CDR1 SGHTA and CDR2 FQGNSA. CDR3 sequence: CASSHRTGWGTEAFF. The CDR3 DNA reads TGTGCCAGCAGCCATAGGACAGGGTGGGGCACTGAAGCTTTCTTT.

The chain employs TRBV5-1 and TRBJ2-7; the D is unclear. The CDR3 has 12 residues. Germline CDR1 SGHRS, CDR2 YFSETQ. V dropped 0 bases and J dropped 6 bases, with 7 bases sitting between them. This CDR3 is CASSLDSGEQYF. In nucleotides, the CDR3 is TGCGCCAGCAGCTTGGACTCTGGCGAGCAGTACTTC.

V is TRBV4-2 and J is TRBJ1-6, with D tentatively TRBD1 (5 bases). The ends were cut back, 0 bases at V and 10 bases at J, with 10 bases in the middle. CDR1 is LGHNA, CDR2 YNFKEQ, per germline. The length of the CDR3 is 14 residues. The CDR3 DNA reads as TGTGCCAGCAGCCAAGACAGGGTTTGGTCACCCCTCCACTTT. Protein product: CASSQDRVWSPLHF.

This clone was recorded only once. The chain recombines TRBV18 with TRBJ1-1; no clear D. CDR3 size: 14 residues. V lost 3 bases to trimming and J lost 1 base, with 9 bases between them. Germline loops: CDR1 KGHSH, CDR2 LQKENI. The CDR3 is CASSPWSRNTEAFF. CDR3 sequence (DNA): TGTGCCAGCTCACCCTGGTCTAGGAACACTGAAGCTTTCTTT.